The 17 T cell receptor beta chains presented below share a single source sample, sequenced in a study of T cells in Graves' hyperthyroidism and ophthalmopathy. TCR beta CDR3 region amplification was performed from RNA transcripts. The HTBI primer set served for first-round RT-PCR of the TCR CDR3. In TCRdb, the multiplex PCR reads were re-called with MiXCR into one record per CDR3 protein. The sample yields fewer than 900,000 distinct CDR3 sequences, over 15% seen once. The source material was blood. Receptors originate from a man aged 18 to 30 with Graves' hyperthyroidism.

DNA for the CDR3: TGTGCCACCTCAGGGACTAGCGGGTTGTCAGCGAACACCGGGGAGCTGTTTTTT. Translation: CATSGTSGLSANTGELFF. The chain uses TRBV2 and TRBJ2-2; 12 bases agree with TRBD2. Looked up from germline, CDR1 is SNHLY and CDR2 is FYNNEI. This CDR3 comprises 18 residues. The V and J ends lost 10 bases and 0 bases, in that order; junction bases with no gene match: 12.

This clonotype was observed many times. CDR3 residues: CASVQTKLLALQETQYF. The DNA for the CDR3 is TGTGCCAGCGTACAAACAAAACTTCTAGCCTTACAAGAGACCCAGTACTTC. The chain is built from TRBV28 and TRBJ2-5; maybe TRBD2 (5 bases). Germline lookup yields CDR1 MDHEN and CDR2 SYDVKM. CDR3 size: 17 residues. Trimming shortened V by 8 bases and J by 2 bases, and 24 bases separated the two germline ends.

The CDR3 protein is CSVDPGVGDEQFF. CDR3 nucleotide sequence: TGCAGCGTTGATCCGGGCGTGGGCGATGAGCAGTTCTTC. V and J are TRBV29-1 and TRBJ2-1; D not certain. The germline gives CDR1 SQVTM, CDR2 ANQGSEA. The CDR3 length is 13 residues. The V gene lost 3 bases and the J gene lost 8 bases, with 14 bases spanning the gap.

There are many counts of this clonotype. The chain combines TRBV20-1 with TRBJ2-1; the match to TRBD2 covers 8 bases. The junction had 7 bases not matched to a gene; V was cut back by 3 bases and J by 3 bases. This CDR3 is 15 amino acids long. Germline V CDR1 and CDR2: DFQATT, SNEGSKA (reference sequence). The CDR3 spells CSARGGLAGYNEQFF. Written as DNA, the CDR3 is TGCAGTGCTAGGGGGGGGCTAGCGGGCTACAATGAGCAGTTCTTC.

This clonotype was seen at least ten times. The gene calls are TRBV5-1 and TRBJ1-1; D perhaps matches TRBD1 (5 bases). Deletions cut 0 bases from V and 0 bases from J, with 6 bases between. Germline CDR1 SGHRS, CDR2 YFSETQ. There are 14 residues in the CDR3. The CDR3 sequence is CASSLGTMNTEAFF. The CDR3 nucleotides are TGCGCCAGCAGCTTGGGGACAATGAACACTGAAGCTTTCTTT.

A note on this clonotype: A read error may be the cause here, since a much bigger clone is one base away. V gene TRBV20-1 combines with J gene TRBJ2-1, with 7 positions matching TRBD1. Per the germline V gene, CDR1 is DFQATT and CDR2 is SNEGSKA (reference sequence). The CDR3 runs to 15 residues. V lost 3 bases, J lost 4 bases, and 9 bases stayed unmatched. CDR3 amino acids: CSARSDRALYNEQFF. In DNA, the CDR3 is TGCAGTGCTAGGAGCGACAGGGCCCTTTACAATGAGCAGTTCTTC.

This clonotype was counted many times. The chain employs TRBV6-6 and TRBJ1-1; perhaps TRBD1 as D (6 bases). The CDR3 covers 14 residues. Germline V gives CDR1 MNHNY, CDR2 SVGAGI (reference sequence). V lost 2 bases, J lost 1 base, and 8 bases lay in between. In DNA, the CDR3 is TGTGCCAGCAGTTACCTGGACAGGAACACTGAAGCTTTCTTT. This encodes CASSYLDRNTEAFF.

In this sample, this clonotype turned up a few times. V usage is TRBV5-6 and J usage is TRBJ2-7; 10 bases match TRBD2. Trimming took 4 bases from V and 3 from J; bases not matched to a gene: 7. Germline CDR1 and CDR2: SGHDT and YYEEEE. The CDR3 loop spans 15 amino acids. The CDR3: CASSALSSGSYEQYF. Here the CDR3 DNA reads TGTGCCAGCAGCGCGCTTTCTAGCGGGAGCTACGAGCAGTACTTC.

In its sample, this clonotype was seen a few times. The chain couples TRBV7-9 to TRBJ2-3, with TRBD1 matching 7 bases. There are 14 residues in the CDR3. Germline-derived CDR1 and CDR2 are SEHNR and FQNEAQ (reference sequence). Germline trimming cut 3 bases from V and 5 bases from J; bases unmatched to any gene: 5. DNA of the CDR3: TGTGCCAGCAGCTTCTCAGGGGGTGGAGATACGCAGTATTTT. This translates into CASSFSGGGDTQYF.

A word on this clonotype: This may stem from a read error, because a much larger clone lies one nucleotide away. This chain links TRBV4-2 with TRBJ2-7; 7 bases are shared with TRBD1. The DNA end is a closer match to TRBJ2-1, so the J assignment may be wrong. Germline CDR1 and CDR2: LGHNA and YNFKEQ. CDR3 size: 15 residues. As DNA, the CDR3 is TGTGCCAGCAGCTTTTCAGGGGACAGAGAGTACGAGCAGTTCTTC. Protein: CASSFSGDREYEQFF.

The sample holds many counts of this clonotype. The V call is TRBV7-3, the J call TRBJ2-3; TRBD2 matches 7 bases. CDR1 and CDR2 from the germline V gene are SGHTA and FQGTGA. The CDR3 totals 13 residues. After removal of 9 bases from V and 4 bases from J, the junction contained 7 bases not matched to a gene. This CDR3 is CASGGVAPDTQYF. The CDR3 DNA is TGTGCCAGTGGGGGGGTAGCCCCAGATACGCAGTATTTT.

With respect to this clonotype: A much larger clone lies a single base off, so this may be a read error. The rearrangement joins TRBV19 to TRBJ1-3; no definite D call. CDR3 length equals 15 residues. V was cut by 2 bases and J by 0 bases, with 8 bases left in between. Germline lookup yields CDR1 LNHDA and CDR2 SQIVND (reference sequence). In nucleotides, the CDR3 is TGTGCCAGTAGTATAAGACGGTACTCTGGAAACACCATATATTTT. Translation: CASSIRRYSGNTIYF.

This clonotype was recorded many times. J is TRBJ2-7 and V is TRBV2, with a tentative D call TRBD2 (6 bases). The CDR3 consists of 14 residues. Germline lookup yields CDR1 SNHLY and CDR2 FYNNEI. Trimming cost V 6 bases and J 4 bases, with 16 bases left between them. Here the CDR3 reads CASSASLAQYEQYF. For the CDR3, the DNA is TGTGCCAGCAGCGCGTCTCTAGCGCAGTACGAGCAGTACTTC.

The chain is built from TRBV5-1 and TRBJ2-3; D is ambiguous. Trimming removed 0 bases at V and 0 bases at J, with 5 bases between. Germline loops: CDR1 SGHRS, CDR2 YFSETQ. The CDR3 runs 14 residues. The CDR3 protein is CASSLVRSTDTQYF. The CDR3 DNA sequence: TGCGCCAGCAGCTTGGTCAGGAGCACAGATACGCAGTATTTT. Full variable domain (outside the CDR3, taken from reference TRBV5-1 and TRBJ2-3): KAGVTQTPRYLIKTRGQQVTLSCSPISGHRSVSWYQQTPGQGLQFLFEYFSETQRNKGNFPGRFSGRQFSNSRSEMNVSTLELGDSALYLCASSLVRSTDTQYFGPGTRLTVL.

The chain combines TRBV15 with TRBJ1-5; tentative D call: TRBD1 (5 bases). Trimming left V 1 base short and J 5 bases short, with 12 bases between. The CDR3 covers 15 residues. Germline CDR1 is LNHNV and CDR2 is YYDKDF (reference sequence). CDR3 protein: CATSRAPDSYQPQHF. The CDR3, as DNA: TGTGCCACCAGCAGAGCCCCCGACAGCTATCAGCCCCAGCATTTT.

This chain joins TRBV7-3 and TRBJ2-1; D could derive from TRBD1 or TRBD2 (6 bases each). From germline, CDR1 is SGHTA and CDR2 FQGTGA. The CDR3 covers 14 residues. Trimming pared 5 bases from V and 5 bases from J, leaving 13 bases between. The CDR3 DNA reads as TGTGCCAGCAGCACATCCCGGGGGCACAATGAGCAGTTCTTC. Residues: CASSTSRGHNEQFF.

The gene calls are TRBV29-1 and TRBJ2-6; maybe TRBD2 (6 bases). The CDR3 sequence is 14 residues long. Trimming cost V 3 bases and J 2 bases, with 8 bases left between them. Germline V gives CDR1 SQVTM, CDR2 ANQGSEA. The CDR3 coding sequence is TGCAGCGTTGACGGGGGAACTGGGGCCAACGTCCTGACTTTC. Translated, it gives CSVDGGTGANVLTF.